A selection of T cell receptor beta chains follows, all from one sample in a study of T cells after yellow fever vaccination. TCRdb redid the calling of the 5' RACE reads with MiXCR, one entry per CDR3 protein. The profile shows under 600,000 distinct CDR3 sequences, 21% of them singletons. Source: PBMCs, taken 20 to 25 days after the first yellow fever vaccination. The receptor source for this set is a man aged 18 to 30 who received the YFV17D yellow fever vaccine. Both conserved end residues are part of each CDR3. D genes are given only for firm matches. Not all rows give a size; the values are once, few, many and, for expanded clones, a class.

v_call,j_call,d_call,clone_size,cdr3_aa,cdr3_nt
TRBV2,TRBJ2-1,-,few,CASIAGVYNEQFF,TGTGCCAGCATAGCTGGGGTCTACAATGAGCAGTTCTTC
TRBV18,TRBJ1-1,TRBD1,-,CASSPPGQAGSEAFF,TGTGCCAGCTCACCACCTGGACAGGCTGGATCTGAAGCTTTCTTT
TRBV20-1,TRBJ1-6,-,-,CSAPDRNSPLHF,TGCAGTGCCCCGGACAGAAATTCACCCCTCCACTTT
TRBV7-8,TRBJ1-2,-,-,CASSPSRLGYTF,TGTGCCAGCAGCCCAAGCCGGCTCGGCTACACCTTC
TRBV5-1,TRBJ2-4,TRBD1,-,CASSLTGQAVNIQYF,TGCGCCAGCAGCTTGACCGGACAGGCCGTGAACATTCAGTACTTC
TRBV6-5,TRBJ1-6,-,-,CASSYSASSYNSPLHF,TGTGCCAGCAGTTACTCCGCGAGCTCCTATAATTCACCCCTCCACTTT
TRBV5-5,TRBJ2-2,TRBD1,few,CASSGRTGDTGELFF,TGTGCCAGCAGCGGCAGGACAGGGGACACCGGGGAGCTGTTTTTT
TRBV29-1,TRBJ1-2,-,-,CSVGDGADWGYTF,TGCAGCGTGGGGGACGGGGCAGACTGGGGCTACACCTTC
TRBV10-3,TRBJ2-7,-,-,CAISENQGWVQYF,TGTGCCATCAGTGAGAACCAGGGTTGGGTGCAGTACTTC
TRBV7-2,TRBJ1-2,-,-,CASSFLLDGYTF,TGTGCCAGCAGCTTTCTACTTGATGGCTACACCTTC
TRBV6-1,TRBJ2-3,TRBD2,few,CASSLMGAGVTDTQYF,TGTGCCAGCAGTCTTATGGGAGCGGGGGTCACAGATACGCAGTATTTT
TRBV10-3,TRBJ2-5,TRBD1,-,CAISAGTGAKETQYF,TGTGCCATCAGTGCGGGAACAGGGGCTAAAGAGACCCAGTACTTC
TRBV4-3,TRBJ1-4,TRBD1,-,CASSQDRHRTGVEKLFF,TGCGCCAGCAGCCAAGATAGGCATCGGACAGGGGTTGAAAAACTGTTTTTT
TRBV2,TRBJ1-5,-,-,CASSVMGVHQPQHF,TGTGCCAGCAGTGTTATGGGGGTGCATCAGCCCCAGCATTTT
TRBV12-3/TRBV12-4,TRBJ1-2,-,-,CASQPRGQNYGYTF,TGTGCCAGTCAGCCCCGGGGGCAGAACTATGGCTACACCTTC
TRBV11-2,TRBJ2-5,TRBD2,few,CASSLGRTSGGAEETQYF,TGTGCCAGCAGCTTAGGAAGGACTAGCGGGGGGGCGGAGGAGACCCAGTACTTC
TRBV20-1,TRBJ2-5,-,-,CSARTYQETQYF,TGCAGTGCTAGGACGTATCAAGAGACCCAGTACTTC
TRBV2,TRBJ2-6,-,-,CASSEADRGRIDSGANVLTF,TGTGCCAGCAGTGAAGCCGATAGGGGCAGAATCGACTCTGGGGCCAACGTCCTGACTTTC
TRBV7-6,TRBJ2-5,-,few,CASSYQGLGQETQYF,TGTGCCAGCAGTTACCAGGGCTTGGGCCAAGAGACCCAGTACTTC
TRBV20-1,TRBJ2-5,-,-,CSARDATSWLETQYF,TGCAGTGCTAGGGACGCAACTAGCTGGTTAGAGACCCAGTACTTC
TRBV4-1,TRBJ2-4,TRBD2,few,CASSQERTSGGDIQYF,TGCGCCAGCAGCCAGGAACGGACTAGCGGGGGGGACATTCAGTACTTC
TRBV5-5,TRBJ1-2,-,-,CASSRAGEPGPYGYTF,TGTGCCAGCAGCCGGGCGGGCGAACCCGGACCCTATGGCTACACCTTC
TRBV20-1,TRBJ2-5,-,-,CSASQASSLRETQYF,TGCAGTGCTAGCCAAGCTAGTAGTCTCCGGGAGACCCAGTACTTC
TRBV3-1,TRBJ1-5,-,-,CASSQDGRSNQPQHF,TGTGCCAGCAGCCAAGATGGCAGGAGCAATCAGCCCCAGCATTTT
TRBV27,TRBJ1-4,-,-,CASRKRRADEKLFF,TGTGCCAGCAGGAAACGGAGGGCGGATGAAAAACTGTTTTTT
TRBV9,TRBJ2-1,TRBD1,few,CASSPPGQRYNEQFF,TGTGCCAGCAGTCCCCCGGGACAGAGGTACAATGAGCAGTTCTTC
TRBV4-1,TRBJ1-1,-,few,CASSRWGPEGTEAFF,TGCGCCAGCAGCCGGTGGGGCCCGGAGGGGACTGAAGCTTTCTTT
TRBV4-1,TRBJ1-3,-,-,CASSQVWVSGNTIYF,TGCGCCAGCAGCCAAGTCTGGGTCTCTGGAAACACCATATATTTT
TRBV27,TRBJ1-5,TRBD1,few,CASSFSRDRGYSNQPQHF,TGTGCCAGCAGTTTCTCCCGGGACAGGGGCTATAGCAATCAGCCCCAGCATTTT
TRBV7-6,TRBJ1-6,TRBD1,many,CASSYKTGEDSPLHF,TGTGCCAGCAGCTACAAGACAGGGGAGGACTCACCCCTCCACTTT
TRBV5-1,TRBJ1-1,-,few,CASSPLLRWDTEAFF,TGCGCCAGCAGCCCCCTATTAAGGTGGGACACTGAAGCTTTCTTT
TRBV6-2/TRBV6-3,TRBJ2-1,-,many,CASSSERTAYNEQFF,TGTGCCAGCAGTTCCGAGCGGACCGCCTACAATGAGCAGTTCTTC
TRBV19,TRBJ2-2,-,-,CASRDKGVRWDTGELFF,TGTGCCAGTAGGGACAAAGGGGTTAGGTGGGACACCGGGGAGCTGTTTTTT
TRBV9,TRBJ1-5,-,-,CASSAGQTNQPQHF,TGTGCCAGCAGCGCAGGACAGACGAATCAGCCCCAGCATTTT
TRBV7-3,TRBJ2-1,TRBD2,few,CASRKPGLGSNEQFF,TGTGCCAGCAGGAAACCGGGACTAGGATCGAATGAGCAGTTCTTC
TRBV10-1,TRBJ2-1,-,few,CASSERGEYNEQFF,TGCGCCAGCAGTGAGAGGGGGGAATACAATGAGCAGTTCTTC
TRBV7-2,TRBJ1-5,TRBD1,-,CASSWTGGNNQPQHF,TGTGCCAGCAGCTGGACAGGGGGCAACAATCAGCCCCAGCATTTT
TRBV20-1,TRBJ1-6,-,few,CSASYVGYNSPLHF,TGCAGTGCTAGTTACGTAGGTTATAATTCACCCCTCCACTTT
TRBV20-1,TRBJ2-3,TRBD2,-,CSARDREGPSTDTQYF,TGCAGTGCTAGAGATAGGGAGGGACCAAGCACAGATACGCAGTATTTT
TRBV3-1,TRBJ2-2,TRBD1,few,CASSYKPGQGDTGELFF,TGTGCCAGCAGCTATAAACCGGGACAGGGAGACACCGGGGAGCTGTTTTTT
TRBV19,TRBJ1-5,-,-,CASSNSRQPQHF,TGTGCCAGTAGTAATTCTCGTCAGCCCCAGCATTTT
TRBV9,TRBJ2-5,-,-,CASTRGKYQETQYF,TGTGCCAGCACTCGCGGGAAGTACCAAGAGACCCAGTACTTC
TRBV7-3,TRBJ2-2,TRBD1,-,CASSLTPDRAYTGELFF,TGTGCCAGCAGCTTAACGCCGGACAGGGCTTACACCGGGGAGCTGTTTTTT
TRBV30,TRBJ2-7,TRBD1,few,CAWRSGTGSYEQYF,TGTGCCTGGCGCTCCGGGACAGGATCCTACGAGCAGTACTTC
TRBV18,TRBJ1-2,-,-,CASSPEDGSYGYTF,TGTGCCAGCTCACCAGAGGATGGGAGCTATGGCTACACCTTC
TRBV6-1,TRBJ2-5,TRBD1,-,CASRGTGWPETQYF,TGTGCCAGCAGAGGGACAGGGTGGCCGGAGACCCAGTACTTC